The clone carrying this T cell receptor beta chain was seen many times. Its antigen is still unknown. The protocol attached unique molecular identifiers to individual cDNA molecules. Using its own MiXCR run on the 5' RACE reads, TCRdb lists one record per CDR3 protein. The top ten clones hold 6.5% to 8% of a sample with roughly 99,000 distinct CDR3 sequences, 11% of them seen once. The record originates from a study of early T cells in non-severe SARS-CoV-2 infection. Turning to the study itself: Sequencing input comprised bulk RNA from unsorted whole blood; chain pairing was not available.

General study results and limits: Comparison of clonotypes with VDJdb favored anti-spike CD8 responses while missing private and CD4 specificities.

Germline V CDR1 and CDR2: SGHTA, FQGNSA. CDR3 length equals 17 residues. Germline trimming cut 5 bases from V and 2 bases from J; bases unmatched to any gene: 8. Sequencing was carried out using whole blood. This chain uses TRBV7-2 with TRBJ2-6, with TRBD1 matching over 8 bases. The source of this sequence is an adult who was a healthcare worker with PCR-confirmed SARS-CoV-2 infection or an uninfected control (not recorded which). CDR3: CASSAGTGRPGANVLTF. CDR3 nucleotides: TGTGCCAGCAGCGCCGGGACAGGACGACCTGGGGCCAACGTCCTGACTTTC.